This passage covers 22 T cell receptor beta chains from one sample sequenced in a study of blood T cells in healthy people across ages. The use of a sample-barcoded 5' primer and a J-beta primer mix characterized a second PCR of roughly 6 to 11 cycles. TCRdb re-called the 5' RACE reads with MiXCR, one entry per CDR3 protein. The sample shows approximately 810,000 distinct CDR3 sequences, 29% of them seen only once. Sequenced material: blood. Receptors were obtained from a woman older than 75 in good health.

This chain joins TRBV7-8 and TRBJ1-4; tentatively, D is TRBD1 (5 bases). Trimming stripped 5 bases from V and 7 bases from J, with 14 bases between. The CDR3 length is 14 residues. Germline values: CDR1 SGHVS, CDR2 FQNEAQ. The CDR3 loop is CASSLGAIGEKLFF. The CDR3 DNA sequence: TGTGCCAGCAGCCTAGGGGCGATTGGTGAAAAACTGTTTTTT.

On this clonotype itself: Since no conserved phenylalanine or tryptophan closes the CDR3, a read error is the likely cause. It is unclear where the CDR3 begins or ends on the DNA, so no DNA is shown, and the CDR3 is as TCRdb lists it. The chain has TRBV5-1 and TRBJ2-7; the listed D gene, TRBD1, was not tested against the DNA. The germline gives CDR1 SGHRS, CDR2 YFSETQ. The CDR3 numbers 15 amino acids, ends counted. CDR3 region: CASSRGQGVGYTFGS.

A few counts support this clonotype. With a much larger clone just one base away, this may be a read error. The CDR3 is CASRSVLAKSIQYF. The CDR3 DNA reads as TGCGCCAGCCGGTCGGTCCTAGCCAAAAGCATTCAGTACTTC. The chain carries TRBV5-1 and TRBJ2-4; D may be TRBD2 (5 bases). CDR3 length equals 14 residues. Germline CDR1 SGHRS, CDR2 YFSETQ. Filled out from reference TRBV5-1 and TRBJ2-4, the complete variable domain reads KAGVTQTPRYLIKTRGQQVTLSCSPISGHRSVSWYQQTPGQGLQFLFEYFSETQRNKGNFPGRFSGRQFSNSRSEMNVSTLELGDSALYLCASRSVLAKSIQYFGAGTRLSVL.

This clonotype was detected many times. This chain uses TRBV20-1 with TRBJ2-3; 9 positions agree with TRBD2. With V trimmed by 0 bases and J by 6 bases, 10 bases remained unmatched. Per the germline V gene, CDR1 is DFQATT and CDR2 is SNEGSKA (reference sequence). This CDR3 comprises 16 residues. CDR3 residues: CSARDPWGLAGDTQYF. CDR3 coding DNA: TGCAGTGCTAGAGATCCTTGGGGACTAGCAGGTGATACGCAGTATTTT.

The chain carries TRBV11-1 and TRBJ2-4; 7 nucleotides align to TRBD1. Gene TRBJ2-5 matches the end of the DNA better, so the J call may be wrong. This CDR3 has 14 amino acids. Germline V CDR1 and CDR2: SGHAT, FQDESV (reference sequence). The CDR3 spells CASSLPRDRATQYF. The DNA for the CDR3 is TGTGCCAGCAGCCTCCCCCGGGACAGAGCGACCCAGTACTTC.

This clonotype was counted at least ten times. This chain joins TRBV27 and TRBJ2-3; D is unclear. The CDR3 length is 15 residues. In germline, CDR1 is MNHEY, CDR2 SMNVEV (reference sequence). V lost 3 bases, J lost 0 bases, and 10 bases lay in between. CDR3 loop: CASSFLTVSTDTQYF. CDR3 in DNA: TGTGCCAGCAGTTTCTTGACGGTCAGCACAGATACGCAGTATTTT.

The chain employs TRBV21-1 and TRBJ2-6; the D segment call TRBD1 is taken from the table without a DNA check. TRBV21-1 is reported as a pseudogene. CDR3 length: 17 residues. Here the CDR3 reads CATGRGTAPSGANVLTF. CDR3 coding DNA: TGTGCCACAGGGCGTGGCACCGCCCCCTCTGGGGCCAACGTCCTGACTTTC.

In the case of this clonotype: At one end the junction does not follow the germline gene, possibly because of a read error. This chain joins TRBV7-2 and TRBJ2-7, with TRBD1 matching over 7 bases. The CDR3 sequence is 15 residues long. Germline values: CDR1 SGHTA, CDR2 FQGNSA. The CDR3 protein is CVSRPGTAFSYEQYF. CDR3 in DNA: TGTGTCAGCCGCCCTGGGACAGCCTTTTCCTACGAGCAGTACTTC.

Regarding this clonotype: The junction does not match germline at one end; this may be a read error. The chain has TRBV10-3 and TRBJ2-1, with D perhaps being TRBD1 or TRBD2 (5 bases each). This CDR3 is built from 14 residues. Germline CDR1 and CDR2: ENHRY and SYGVKD. The CDR3 DNA sequence: TGTGCCATCGGAAGAGGACGGGGCTACAATGTGCAGTTCTTC. Its protein is CAIGRGRGYNVQFF.

Many counts were recorded for this clonotype. The chain is built from TRBV5-1 and TRBJ2-7; TRBD1 matches at 7 bases. The CDR3 consists of 12 residues. CDR1 and CDR2 (germline): SGHRS, YFSETQ. Trimming at V came to 4 bases and at J to 5 bases, leaving 3 bases not matched to a gene. The CDR3 sequence: CASSPTGHEQYF. CDR3 nucleotides: TGCGCCAGCAGCCCGACAGGGCACGAGCAGTACTTC.

This clonotype was counted at least ten times. This chain connects TRBV5-1 to TRBJ2-3, with 10 bases matching TRBD1. The CDR3 has 15 amino acids. The V gene's germline CDR1 is SGHRS and CDR2 YFSETQ. V lost 6 bases to trimming and J lost 2 bases; unmatched junction nucleotides: 6. In DNA, the CDR3 is TGCGCCAGCACCCGGGACAGGGGACACACAGATACGCAGTATTTT. Protein product: CASTRDRGHTDTQYF.

Written as DNA, the CDR3 is TGTGCCAGCACCCCTTTTGGGGGCGGCTCCTACGAGCAGTACTTC. The encoded protein is CASTPFGGGSYEQYF. The gene calls are TRBV28 and TRBJ2-7; possibly TRBD1 for D (6 bases). Deletions cut 7 bases from V and 0 bases from J, with 16 bases between. Germline V gene sequence: CDR1 MDHEN, CDR2 SYDVKM. The CDR3 has 15 residues.

This clonotype was picked up a small number of times. The chain is built from TRBV7-9 and TRBJ1-1; 7 nucleotides match TRBD1. Germline V gives CDR1 SEHNR, CDR2 FQNEAQ (reference sequence). The J segment lost 0 bases and the V segment lost 5 bases, leaving 3 bases of the junction unmatched. This CDR3 has 14 residues. The CDR3 region has the DNA TGTGCCAGCAGCGCCAGGGGGATGAACACTGAAGCTTTCTTT. Its protein product is CASSARGMNTEAFF.

The chain is built from TRBV7-2 and TRBJ1-5, with D maybe TRBD1 (5 bases). The V end lost 3 bases, the J end lost 5 bases, and 11 bases lay between the germline ends. The CDR3 is 14 residues long. Germline values: CDR1 SGHTA, CDR2 FQGNSA. CDR3 in DNA: TGTGCCAGCAGCTTGGGGGGGGTGGATCAGCCCCAGCATTTT. It yields the protein CASSLGGVDQPQHF.

This clonotype was seen at least ten times. J is TRBJ2-5 and V is TRBV7-2, with 8 bases identical to TRBD2. CDR3 length: 15 amino acids. From germline, CDR1 is SGHTA and CDR2 FQGNSA. Trimming removed 6 bases from V and 1 base from J; junction bases left unmatched: 7. The CDR3, as DNA: TGTGCCAGCAGTCGGGGGGGCGGGGTCCAAGAGACCCAGTACTTC. This sequence encodes CASSRGGGVQETQYF.

This clonotype appeared many times. The rearrangement links TRBV15 to TRBJ1-6; 8 positions match TRBD1. This CDR3 comprises 16 residues. Germline V lookup: CDR1 LNHNV, CDR2 YYDKDF (reference sequence). V was clipped by 3 bases and J by 7 bases; unmatched bases: 8. The CDR3 nucleotides read TGTGCCACCAGCAGGGGGACAGGCGTGGGGAATTCACCCCTCCACTTT. Encoded protein: CATSRGTGVGNSPLHF.

This chain links TRBV5-1 with TRBJ1-5; weak D call: TRBD1 (5 bases). The CDR3 spans 17 residues. V shed 2 bases and J shed 3 bases, with 18 bases lying between them. Germline lookup yields CDR1 SGHRS and CDR2 YFSETQ. CDR3 protein: CASSFSPADNVNQPQHF. In DNA form, the CDR3 reads TGCGCCAGCAGCTTCTCTCCGGCGGACAATGTCAATCAGCCCCAGCATTTT. The entire variable domain, with the rest obtained from reference TRBV5-1 and TRBJ1-5, is as follows: KAGVTQTPRYLIKTRGQQVTLSCSPISGHRSVSWYQQTPGQGLQFLFEYFSETQRNKGNFPGRFSGRQFSNSRSEMNVSTLELGDSALYLCASSFSPADNVNQPQHFGDGTRLSIL.

This clonotype was recorded a few times. The chain carries TRBV4-3 and TRBJ1-4; possible D gene TRBD1, 5 bases. Trimming shortened V by 0 bases and J by 5 bases, and 13 bases separated the two germline ends. CDR3 length: 16 residues. Germline values: CDR1 LGHNA, CDR2 YSLEER. Written as DNA, the CDR3 is TGCGCCAGCAGCCAAGATGTGGCCCGGGGGAATGAAAAACTGTTTTTT. Translated: CASSQDVARGNEKLFF.

J is TRBJ2-1 and V is TRBV7-2; 8 nucleotides agree with TRBD1. The CDR3 runs 15 residues. The V gene's germline CDR1 is SGHTA and CDR2 FQGNSA. V gave up 3 bases and J gave up 2 bases; unmatched junction bases: 3. The CDR3 reads CASSLTGDPYNEQFF. In nucleotides, the CDR3 is TGTGCCAGCAGCTTGACAGGGGATCCCTACAATGAGCAGTTCTTC.

This clonotype has ten or more counts. V usage is TRBV4-3 and J usage is TRBJ2-7; 7 bases match TRBD1. In germline, CDR1 is LGHNA, CDR2 YSLEER. There are 16 residues in the CDR3. The V segment lost 1 base and the J segment 2 bases; nucleotides outside the gene matches: 8. CDR3 nucleotides: TGCGCCAGCAGCCAAGTAGCGACGGGACAGACCTACGAGCAGTACTTC. Translated, it gives CASSQVATGQTYEQYF.

In this sample, this clonotype turned up many times. This sequence joins TRBV6-2 or TRBV6-3 and TRBJ1-5; the D gene is possibly TRBD1 (5 bases). The CDR3 sequence is 18 residues long. Trimming removed 2 bases at V and 0 bases at J, with 17 bases between. The V gene's germline CDR1 is MNHEY and CDR2 SVGEGT. The CDR3 region is CASSYRGPGLVSNQPQHF. For the CDR3, the DNA is TGTGCCAGCAGTTACCGGGGACCTGGGTTGGTTAGCAATCAGCCCCAGCATTTT.

This clonotype was counted at least ten times. The V call is TRBV18, the J call TRBJ2-7, with TRBD1 identical over 8 bases. V was pared by 0 bases and J by 5 bases, with 6 bases of the junction left unmatched. This CDR3 is 15 amino acids long. CDR1 is KGHSH and CDR2 is LQKENI in the germline V gene. CDR3 DNA sequence: TGTGCCAGCTCACCACCCTTCGGACAGGGCCACGAGCAGTACTTC. This encodes CASSPPFGQGHEQYF.